These 32 T cell receptor beta chains were sequenced from one sample in a study of radiotherapy plus CTLA-4 blockade in lung cancer. Generated by immunoSEQ multiplex PCR, the TCRdb table keeps only in-frame clones and is missing some. The sample lists 53,000 or so clones; 88% were seen once. Source: peripheral blood, taken from a patient treated with radiotherapy plus ipilimumab. These receptors were obtained from a human donor with non-small cell lung cancer whose response to radiotherapy plus ipilimumab could not be evaluated.

This clone was detected only once. The J gene is TRBJ2-3, the V gene TRBV27; D unclear. The length of the CDR3 is 12 residues. V shed 6 bases and J shed 2 bases, with 6 bases lying between them. Per germline, CDR1 MNHEY and CDR2 SMNVEV (reference sequence). This CDR3 reads CASSPNTDTQYF. CDR3 coding DNA: TGTGCCAGCAGCCCAAACACAGATACGCAGTATTTT.

The J gene is TRBJ2-7, the V gene TRBV11-2, with 9 bases matching TRBD1. CDR3 length equals 15 residues. V lost 5 bases to trimming and J lost 6 bases; unmatched junction nucleotides: 11. CDR1 and CDR2 (germline): SGHAT, FQNNGV. CDR3 amino acids: CASSLGEGQGTEQYF. DNA of the CDR3: TGTGCCAGCAGCCTAGGCGAGGGACAGGGAACCGAGCAGTACTTC.

Here the CDR3 DNA reads TGTGCCAGCAGCTTAGCCCTGACGGACTCTAGTGGCTACACCTTC. Amino acid sequence: CASSLALTDSSGYTF. The chain employs TRBV7-2 and TRBJ1-2, with D hard to call. From germline, CDR1 is SGHTA and CDR2 FQGNSA. This CDR3 has 15 residues. V dropped 0 bases and J dropped 7 bases, with 15 bases sitting between them.

This chain links TRBV19 with TRBJ2-5; D perhaps matches TRBD2 (7 bases). This CDR3 contains 15 residues. V was shortened by 4 bases and J by 2 bases, with 14 bases between the two germline ends. Germline V gene lookup returns CDR1 LNHDA and CDR2 SQIVND (reference sequence). The chain's CDR3 is CASSNQRDIQETQYF. CDR3 DNA: TGTGCCAGTAGTAACCAGCGGGACATACAAGAGACCCAGTACTTC.

The V call is TRBV18, the J call TRBJ2-7, with D tentatively TRBD2 (5 bases). The germline V gene encodes CDR1 KGHSH and CDR2 LQKENI. With 6 bases removed from V and 3 bases from J, the gap between germline ends came to 21 bases. The CDR3 has 16 amino acids. CDR3 amino acids: CASSQVGDTTNYEQYF. CDR3 coding DNA: TGTGCCAGCTCCCAGGTCGGGGATACGACCAACTACGAGCAGTACTTC.

Concerning this clone: Other DNA sequences within the sample encode an identical CDR3. The rearrangement links TRBV27 to TRBJ1-4; tentative D call: TRBD1 (6 bases). In germline, CDR1 is MNHEY, CDR2 SMNVEV (reference sequence). This CDR3 comprises 14 residues. The V end was cut by 6 bases, the J end by 5 bases, with 13 bases between. The CDR3 region is CASSFRGLNEKLFF. Here the CDR3 DNA reads TGTGCCAGCAGCTTCAGGGGCCTAAATGAAAAACTGTTTTTT.

The chain carries TRBV28 and TRBJ2-7; 8 bases align to TRBD1. J gave up 4 bases and V 4 bases, and 15 bases lay outside the gene matches. The germline gives CDR1 MDHEN, CDR2 SYDVKM. The length of the CDR3 is 17 residues. The CDR3 loop reads CASSSHEGQVTLYEQYF. CDR3 in DNA: TGTGCCAGCAGTTCCCATGAGGGACAGGTAACCCTATACGAGCAGTACTTC. Supplemented by reference TRBV28 and TRBJ2-7, the full variable domain reads DVKVTQSSRYLVKRTGEKVFLECVQDMDHENMFWYRQDPGLGLRLIYFSYDVKMKEKGDIPEGYSVSREKKERFSLILESASTNQTSMYLCASSSHEGQVTLYEQYFGPGTRLTVT.

Concerning this clone itself: The same CDR3 also results from other DNA sequences found in this sample. The rearrangement joins TRBV7-2 to TRBJ2-1, with D maybe TRBD2 (5 bases). Per germline, CDR1 SGHTA and CDR2 FQGNSA. The CDR3 runs 13 residues. Trimming stripped 8 bases from V and 3 bases from J, with 11 bases between. The CDR3 DNA is TGTGCCAGCGGACCTCGGGGCTACAATGAGCAGTTCTTC. It translates to CASGPRGYNEQFF.

This rearrangement joins TRBV10-3 to TRBJ2-7; tentatively, D is TRBD2 (5 bases). There are 16 residues in the CDR3. CDR1 and CDR2 (germline): ENHRY, SYGVKD. The ends were cut back, 6 bases at V and 1 base at J, with 19 bases in the middle. CDR3 nucleotide sequence: TGTGCCATCAGAGGACTGACCTTCGACCTTTCCTACGAGCAGTACTTC. This translates into CAIRGLTFDLSYEQYF.

CDR3 sequence reads: CASSPTTGGEAFF. The CDR3 region has the DNA TGTGCCAGCAGCCCAACTACAGGGGGTGAAGCTTTCTTT. The V and J genes are TRBV7-9 and TRBJ1-1; 8 bases fit TRBD1. Germline CDR1 reads SEHNR; CDR2 reads FQNEAQ (reference sequence). There are 13 residues in the CDR3. V dropped 5 bases and J dropped 7; count of bases not matched to a gene: 6.

The V and J genes are TRBV7-9 and TRBJ2-1; 10 nucleotides line up with TRBD2. The CDR3 is made up of 17 amino acids. Germline V CDR1 and CDR2: SEHNR, FQNEAQ (reference sequence). J was trimmed by 10 bases and V by 1 base; bases with no gene match: 13. The CDR3 DNA reads as TGTGCCAGCAGCTTAGGCCAAACTAGCGGGATCAGAATGGAGCAGTTCTTC. It yields the protein CASSLGQTSGIRMEQFF.

This chain joins TRBV27 and TRBJ2-7; 11 bases line up with TRBD2. Trimming took 4 bases from V and 2 from J; bases not matched to a gene: 1. From germline, CDR1 is MNHEY and CDR2 SMNVEV (reference sequence). The CDR3 loop spans 14 amino acids. The CDR3 here is CASSSLAGAYEQYF. In DNA, the CDR3 is TGTGCCAGCAGTTCACTAGCGGGAGCCTACGAGCAGTACTTC.

The V call is TRBV4-1, the J call TRBJ2-5; perhaps TRBD1 as D (5 bases). Germline CDR1 is MGHRA and CDR2 is YSYEKL. V lost 5 bases, J lost 5 bases, and 15 bases lay in between. CDR3 size: 14 residues. CDR3 sequence: CASSSGHRGETQYF. DNA for the CDR3: TGCGCCAGCAGCTCAGGTCATAGGGGCGAGACCCAGTACTTC.

The rearrangement joins TRBV6-4 to TRBJ2-7; 8 nucleotides line up with TRBD1. The length of the CDR3 is 16 residues. Germline trimming cut 5 bases from V and 2 bases from J; bases unmatched to any gene: 11. Germline values: CDR1 MRHNA, CDR2 SNTAGT. The CDR3 sequence is CASSILRDRPTYEQYF. The CDR3 nucleotides are TGTGCCAGCAGTATACTCCGGGACAGGCCCACCTACGAGCAGTACTTC.

A word on this clone: This sample also contains other DNA sequences that code for the same CDR3. The chain combines TRBV9 with TRBJ2-5; 13 nucleotides line up with TRBD2. Germline-derived CDR1 and CDR2 are SGDLS and YYNGEE. V gave up 0 bases and J gave up 5 bases; unmatched junction bases: 10. CDR3 length equals 18 residues. The CDR3 coding sequence is TGTGCCAGCAGCGTAGAAAGGGGACTAGCGGGATATCAGGAGACCCAGTACTTC. Protein product: CASSVERGLAGYQETQYF.

This clone was counted a single time. V and J are TRBV2 and TRBJ2-2; 11 bases are shared with TRBD1. Germline V CDR1 and CDR2: SNHLY, FYNNEI. V shed 6 bases, J shed 5 bases, and the junction held 5 bases outside the gene matches. The CDR3 extends over 15 amino acids. CDR3 nucleotides: TGTGCCAGCAGATCCGGGACAGGGGGGACCGGGGAGCTGTTTTTT. It yields the protein CASRSGTGGTGELFF.

J is TRBJ2-3 and V is TRBV6-6, with 11 bases aligning to TRBD1. This CDR3 region has 15 residues. V lost 5 bases and J lost 3; bases outside the gene matches: 4. Per the germline V gene, CDR1 is MNHNY and CDR2 is SVGAGI (reference sequence). The CDR3 DNA reads TGTGCCAGCAGTAACTGGGACAGGGGGACAGATACGCAGTATTTT. Residues: CASSNWDRGTDTQYF.

V usage is TRBV4-3 and J usage is TRBJ1-2; D not resolved. The CDR3 contains 17 residues. CDR1 and CDR2 from the germline V gene are LGHNA and YSLEER. Trimming stripped 1 base from V and 2 bases from J, with 17 bases between. This chain's CDR3 is CASSQVGELGGNYGYTF. The DNA for the CDR3 is TGCGCCAGCAGCCAAGTGGGAGAGTTGGGCGGCAACTATGGCTACACCTTC.

The rearrangement links TRBV4-2 to TRBJ2-2; TRBD1 matches at 9 bases. This CDR3 is built from 17 residues. Germline trimming cut 4 bases from V and 1 base from J; bases unmatched to any gene: 7. Germline V gives CDR1 LGHNA, CDR2 YNFKEQ. The chain's CDR3 is CASSRTGQGRNTGELFF. CDR3 in DNA: TGTGCCAGCAGCCGGACGGGACAGGGTCGGAACACCGGGGAGCTGTTTTTT.

This rearrangement joins TRBV14 to TRBJ2-7; 9 bases line up with TRBD1. The CDR3 runs to 15 residues. The V gene's germline CDR1 is SGHDN and CDR2 FVKESK. The V segment lost 1 base and the J segment 4 bases; nucleotides outside the gene matches: 5. The chain's CDR3 is CASSQGTGQGYEQYF. The CDR3 coding sequence is TGTGCCAGCAGCCAAGGGACGGGACAGGGATACGAGCAGTACTTC. Full variable domain (remainder filled in from reference TRBV14 and TRBJ2-7): EAGVTQFPSHSVIEKGQTVTLRCDPISGHDNLYWYRRVMGKEIKFLLHFVKESKQDESGMPNNRFLAERTGGTYSTLKVQPAELEDSGVYFCASSQGTGQGYEQYFGPGTRLTVT.

This sequence joins TRBV7-4 and TRBJ1-1, with D tentatively TRBD1 (5 bases). From germline, CDR1 is SGHVT and CDR2 SQSDAQ. V was cut by 1 base and J by 1 base, with 10 bases left in between. The CDR3 spans 15 residues. The CDR3, as DNA: TGTGCCAGCAGCTTAGTGGGAGGGGCGAACACTGAAGCTTTCTTT. It yields the protein CASSLVGGANTEAFF.

The genes are TRBV29-1 and TRBJ1-5; perhaps TRBD1 as D (5 bases). V gave up 1 base and J gave up 3 bases, with 10 bases separating them. Germline CDR1 is SQVTM and CDR2 is ANQGSEA. This CDR3 region has 14 residues. The CDR3 protein is CSVEVSGSNQPQHF. Here the CDR3 DNA reads TGCAGCGTTGAAGTATCAGGGTCCAATCAGCCCCAGCATTTT.

The V call is TRBV5-1, the J call TRBJ2-1; 7 positions agree with TRBD2. Trimming took 0 bases from V and 9 from J; bases not matched to a gene: 9. Germline V gene data show CDR1 as SGHRS and CDR2 as YFSETQ. The CDR3 loop spans 15 amino acids. CDR3 nucleotides: TGCGCCAGCAGCTTGGCGGGGAGGGCCATCACTGAGCAGTTCTTC. It codes for CASSLAGRAITEQFF.

This chain connects TRBV2 to TRBJ1-5; unclear D gene. The CDR3 totals 14 residues. The ends were cut back, 4 bases at V and 0 bases at J, with 7 bases in the middle. Germline V gene sequence: CDR1 SNHLY, CDR2 FYNNEI. The chain's CDR3 is CASSAVNSNQPQHF. In nucleotides, the CDR3 is TGTGCCAGCAGTGCGGTCAATAGCAATCAGCCCCAGCATTTT.

This rearrangement joins TRBV7-8 to TRBJ2-7; D may be TRBD1 (5 bases). V was shortened by 3 bases and J by 6 bases, with 18 bases between the two germline ends. This CDR3 is 15 amino acids long. Germline V gene lookup returns CDR1 SGHVS and CDR2 FQNEAQ. DNA for the CDR3: TGTGCCAGCAGCTTGGGGCTAGGAACAGGTCTCGAGCAGTACTTC. This gives the protein CASSLGLGTGLEQYF. Drawing the rest from reference TRBV7-8 and TRBJ2-7, the complete variable domain is GAGVSQSPRYKVAKRGQDVALRCDPISGHVSLFWYQQALGQGPEFLTYFQNEAQLDKSGLPSDRFFAERPEGSVSTLKIQRTQQEDSAVYLCASSLGLGTGLEQYFGPGTRLTVT.

The CDR3 bases are TGTGCCAGCAGCCAGACTAGTGCCCTTTGGTACTTC. Translating gives CASSQTSALWYF. This sequence joins TRBV7-2 and TRBJ2-4, with D tentatively TRBD2 (6 bases). Germline V gene data show CDR1 as SGHTA and CDR2 as FQGNSA. V was clipped by 5 bases and J by 15 bases, with 17 bases between them. This CDR3 has 12 amino acids.

This clone occurred once. The chain uses TRBV6-5 and TRBJ1-5; D gene uncertain. Trimming took 6 bases from V and 1 from J, leaving 10 bases between them. This CDR3 comprises 14 residues. The germline gives CDR1 MNHEY, CDR2 SVGAGI. The DNA of the CDR3 is TGTGCCAGCAGGACGAGAGGGAGCAATCAGCCCCAGCATTTT. Translating it yields CASRTRGSNQPQHF.

This clone was seen a single time. At one end the junction does not follow the germline gene, possibly because of a read error. The J gene is TRBJ2-7, the V gene TRBV6-5; 7 nucleotides match TRBD1. The CDR3 extends over 13 amino acids. Germline CDR1 and CDR2: MNHEY and SVGAGI. CDR3 in DNA: TGTGCCGGCAGTTACCCGACAGGGCCTCAGCAGTACTTC. Protein product: CAGSYPTGPQQYF.

The rearrangement links TRBV5-5 to TRBJ2-7; 7 nucleotides align to TRBD2. After removal of 6 bases from V and 2 bases from J, the junction contained 8 bases not matched to a gene. Germline V gene lookup returns CDR1 SGHKS and CDR2 YYEKEE (reference sequence). The CDR3 runs 14 residues. The CDR3 reads CASTAGAGPYEQYF. The CDR3 bases are TGTGCCAGCACCGCGGGAGCCGGCCCCTACGAGCAGTACTTC.

Worth noting for this clone: At the DNA level, this CDR3 is encoded by other sequences in the same sample as well. The genes are TRBV7-2 and TRBJ1-5; weak D call: TRBD1 (5 bases). Germline lookup yields CDR1 SGHTA and CDR2 FQGNSA. The CDR3 is 15 amino acids. V gave up 3 bases and J gave up 2 bases, with 11 bases separating them. The CDR3 reads CASSLQGAGNQPQHF. The DNA for the CDR3 is TGTGCCAGCAGCTTGCAAGGGGCGGGCAATCAGCCCCAGCATTTT.

With respect to this clone: An end of the junction differs from the germline gene, which may be a read error. V is TRBV5-4 and J is TRBJ2-7, with TRBD2 identical over 11 bases. Per germline, CDR1 SGHNT and CDR2 YYREEE (reference sequence). This CDR3 comprises 15 residues. The CDR3 DNA follows: TGTGCCAACAGCCATACTAGCGGGAGCGGCAACGAGCAGTACTTC. Its translation: CANSHTSGSGNEQYF. The whole variable domain, remainder taken from reference TRBV5-4 and TRBJ2-7, is ETGVTQSPTHLIKTRGQQVTLRCSSQSGHNTVSWYQQALGQGPQFIFQYYREEENGRGNFPPRFSGLQFPNYSSELNVNALELDDSALYLCANSHTSGSGNEQYFGPGTRLTVT.

The rearrangement joins TRBV5-1 to TRBJ2-2; TRBD1 aligns across 9 bases. The CDR3 runs to 16 residues. J lost 4 bases, V lost 7 bases, and 11 bases had no gene match. Germline lookup yields CDR1 SGHRS and CDR2 YFSETQ. The CDR3 nucleotides read TGCGCCAGCTTCGCCGGGGGACAGGGTCTCACCGGGGAGCTGTTTTTT. Its protein product is CASFAGGQGLTGELFF.